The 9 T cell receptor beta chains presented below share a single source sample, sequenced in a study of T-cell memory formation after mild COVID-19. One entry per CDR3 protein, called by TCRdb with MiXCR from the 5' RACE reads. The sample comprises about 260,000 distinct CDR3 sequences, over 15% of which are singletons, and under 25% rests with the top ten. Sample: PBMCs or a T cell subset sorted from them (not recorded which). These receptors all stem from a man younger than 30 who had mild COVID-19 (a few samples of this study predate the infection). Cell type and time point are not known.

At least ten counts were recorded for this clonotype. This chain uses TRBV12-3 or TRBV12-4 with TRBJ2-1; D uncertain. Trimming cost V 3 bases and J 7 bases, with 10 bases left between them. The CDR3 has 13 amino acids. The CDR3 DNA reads TGTGCCAGCAGTTTGGGTCCCAGGAATGAGCAGTTCTTC. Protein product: CASSLGPRNEQFF.

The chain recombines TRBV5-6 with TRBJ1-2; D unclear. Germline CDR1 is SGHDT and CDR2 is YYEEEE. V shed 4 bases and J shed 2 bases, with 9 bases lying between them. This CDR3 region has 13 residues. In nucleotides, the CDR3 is TGTGCCAGCAGCCTCCGGAGGAACTATGGCTACACCTTC. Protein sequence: CASSLRRNYGYTF.

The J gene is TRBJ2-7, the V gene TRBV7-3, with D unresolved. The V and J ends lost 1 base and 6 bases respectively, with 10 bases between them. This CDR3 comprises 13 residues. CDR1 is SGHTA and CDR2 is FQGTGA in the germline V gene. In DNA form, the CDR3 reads TGTGCCAGCAGCTTAAGGGTGAAGCGCGAGCAGTACGTC. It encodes CASSLRVKREQYV.

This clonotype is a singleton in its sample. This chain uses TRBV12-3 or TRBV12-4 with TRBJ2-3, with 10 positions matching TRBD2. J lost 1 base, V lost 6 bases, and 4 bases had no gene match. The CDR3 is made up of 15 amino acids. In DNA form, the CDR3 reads TGTGCCAGCAGCGAAGGGACTAGCGGCACAGATACGCAGTATTTT. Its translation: CASSEGTSGTDTQYF.

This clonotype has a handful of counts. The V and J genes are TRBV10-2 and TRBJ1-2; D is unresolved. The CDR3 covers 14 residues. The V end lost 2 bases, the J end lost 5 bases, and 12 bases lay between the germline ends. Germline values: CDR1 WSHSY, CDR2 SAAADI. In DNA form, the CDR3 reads TGCGCCAGCAGTGAGCGGGTCGGGTATTATGGCTACACCTTC. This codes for CASSERVGYYGYTF.

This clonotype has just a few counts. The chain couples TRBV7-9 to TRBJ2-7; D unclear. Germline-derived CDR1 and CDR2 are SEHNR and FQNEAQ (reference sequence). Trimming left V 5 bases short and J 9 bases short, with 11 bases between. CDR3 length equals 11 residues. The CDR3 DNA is TGTGCCAGCAGCCCCGAGCGTCGGCAGTACTTC. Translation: CASSPERRQYF. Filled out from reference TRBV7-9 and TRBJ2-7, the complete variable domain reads DTGVSQNPRHKITKRGQNVTFRCDPISEHNRLYWYRQTLGQGPEFLTYFQNEAQLEKSRLLSDRFSAERPKGSFSTLEIQRTEQGDSAMYLCASSPERRQYFGPGTRLTVT.

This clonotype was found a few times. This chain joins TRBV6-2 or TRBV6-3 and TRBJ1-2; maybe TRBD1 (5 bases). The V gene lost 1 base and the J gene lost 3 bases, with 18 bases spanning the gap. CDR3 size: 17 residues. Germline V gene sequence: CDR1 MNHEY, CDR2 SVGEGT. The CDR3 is CASSYYMTVHGDYGYTF. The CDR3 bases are TGTGCCAGCAGTTACTACATGACAGTCCACGGAGACTATGGCTACACCTTC.

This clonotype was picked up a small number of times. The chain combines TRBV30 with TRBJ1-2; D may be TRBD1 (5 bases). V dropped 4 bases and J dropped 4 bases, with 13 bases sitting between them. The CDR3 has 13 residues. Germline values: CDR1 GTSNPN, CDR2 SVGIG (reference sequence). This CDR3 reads CAWKNPGGYGYTF. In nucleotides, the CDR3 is TGTGCCTGGAAGAACCCGGGGGGCTATGGCTACACCTTC.

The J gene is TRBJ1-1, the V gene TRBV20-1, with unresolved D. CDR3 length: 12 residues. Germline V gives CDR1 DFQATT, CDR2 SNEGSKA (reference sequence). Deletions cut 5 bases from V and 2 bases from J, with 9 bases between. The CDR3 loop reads CSALTDNTEAFF. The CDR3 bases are TGCAGTGCTCTGACGGACAACACTGAAGCTTTCTTT.